This T cell receptor (beta chain) stems from a study of Ad26.COV2.S vaccination and SARS-CoV-2 variants (TCRdb year 2021). In terms of the full investigation: Vaccine-arm donors came from COV1001, a multicentre, randomized, double-blind, placebo-controlled phase I-IIa trial of Ad26.COV2.S in healthy adults. Dosing of Ad26.COV2.S was intramuscular, at either 5x10^10 or 1x10^11 viral particles, delivered as one shot or as two shots spaced 56 days apart. Sequencing of the TCRbeta repertoire served to evaluate the specificity and breadth of SARS-CoV-2-reactive T cell receptors following Ad26.COV2.S vaccination. The TCR-sequenced set comprised around 30 samples: some 19 Ad26.COV2.S vaccine recipients, 5 placebo recipients and 8 SARS-CoV-2 convalescent individuals. Trial participants were randomized into five groups of five: low-dose or high-dose Ad26.COV2.S given once or twice, or placebo on both occasions. Throughout the experiments and outcome assessment, investigators stayed blinded to trial group allocation. Here is what the overall study found, with its caveats: The study lacked the statistical power to compare responses across vaccine doses or regimens. Substantial breadth of spike-specific CD8+ and CD4+ T cell responses was reported after vaccination. Vaccine and placebo recipients had comparable non-spike TCR breadth, which fits with the vaccine containing only spike. The authors noted that total T cell responses may have been underestimated by the TCR breadth and depth analyses. Spike-specific TCR breadth was higher in Ad26.COV2.S recipients than in placebo recipients (P = 0.0014).

The sample's treatment or condition, from its label and the paper: over 15 received Ad26.COV2.S at low or high dose, single or two shots; a few received placebo; per-sample allocation not given. For vaccine and placebo recipients, repertoires were sequenced using samples collected on day 63 after the first injection. Between 29 July and 7 August 2020, Cohort 1b enrolled some 25 adults aged 18-55 years at one site in Boston, USA. As a vaccine, Ad26.COV2.S was a replication-incompetent adenovirus type 26 vector that expressed a prefusion-stabilized SARS-CoV-2 spike protein derived from the original Wuhan strain. Comments on this clone: This receptor's antigen is unknown. No base-level quality is on record; no much larger clone is a single base apart.

The immunoSEQ Assay was the method used to sequence TCRbeta CDR3 regions. After extraction, genomic DNA underwent amplification by bias-controlled multiplex PCR, followed by high-throughput sequencing. The authors' pipeline ran thus. To quantify the absolute abundance of every unique TCRbeta CDR3 region, sequences were collapsed and filtered. T cell fraction was estimated by normalizing TCRbeta template counts to usable DNA, which was measured by amplifying reference genes present in all nucleated cells. Repertoire TCRs were annotated as SARS-CoV-2-specific when V gene, CDR3 amino acid sequence and J gene were exactly matched to a known reactive TCR set. The reference SARS-CoV-2 TCR set was derived from MIRA and filtered for enrichment in COVID-19-positive ImmuneCODE repertoires, a step that removed public or cross-reactive TCRs. Using the MIRA antigens, annotated TCRs were further analysed by specific ORF or by position within an ORF. Breadth was defined as annotated unique rearrangements over total unique productive rearrangements; depth was the summed frequency of those rearrangements. TCR breadth was compared between groups using two-sided Wilcoxon rank-sum tests. TCRdb mirrors the immuneACCESS table, restricted to in-frame sequences. Some clones are absent from its copies; in checked studies, under half trace to an unresolved V gene, and the reason for the others is unknown. Clonal size and the V and J genes are those of that table, whereas D and trimming came from the DNA. The sample table shows hundreds of thousands of clones, and more than 80% are seen once. Roughly 1.5% of the sample comes from the top ten.

From the cysteine up to the phenylalanine, the CDR3 has a length of 13 residues. The CDR3 DNA has 39 bases and is translated from base 1. V was cut back by 1 base and J by 6 bases, leaving a gap of 10 bases between them. Sequences SGHTA (CDR1) and FQGNSA (CDR2) are obtained from the germline V gene. The source of this sequence is a person between 18 and 65 years old who received the Ad26.COV2.S COVID-19 vaccine or a placebo. The rearrangement joined TRBV7-2 to TRBJ2-7; TRBD1 is a possible D gene, resting on 5 matching bases. The sequenced sample was peripheral blood, obtained in a trial of Ad26.COV2.S vaccine versus placebo. CDR3 reads: CASSLGQGGEQYF. In nucleotides, the sequence is TGTGCCAGCAGCTTAGGTCAGGGTGGCGAGCAGTACTTC. The reference TRBV7-2 and TRBJ2-7 proteins fill in what lies around the CDR3, so the full variable domain reads GAGVSQSPSNKVTEKGKDVELRCDPISGHTALYWYRQSLGQGLEFLIYFQGNSAPDKSGLPSDRFSAERTGGSVSTLTIQRTQQEDSAVYLCASSLGQGGEQYFGPGTRLTVT.